Included here is one T cell receptor beta chain sequence, with context. Its antigen is not identified. With 4 bases removed from V and 0 bases from J, the gap between germline ends came to 18 bases. The CDR3 has 18 residues. Germline-derived CDR1 and CDR2 are KGHDR and SFDVKD. Sequenced with the Oncomine TCR Beta short-read assay was DNA taken from cultured CD4+ T cells. TCRdb reprocessed the PCR reads via MiXCR and lists one record per CDR3 protein. In the table there are just over 15,000 distinct CDR3 sequences, about 43% of which are singletons. These data belong to a study of vaccination and CD4 T cells after COVID-19. Study-wide background: Six males and four females, two of them Hispanic, were enrolled as convalescents. Findings of the study overall: Reactive clonotype counts went from median about 20 after infection to 35 to 45 after vaccination, nonsignificantly. Convalescent patients displayed spike mono-reactivity in 304 of 307 vaccine-specific clones.

Treatment defined: approximately nine-day PBMC culture with coronavirus spike peptide pools or control peptides (ViraFEST assay). Sample: CD4+ T cells from blood, cultured in vitro, taken before SARS-CoV-2 vaccination. The receptor was derived from a human donor who had recovered from COVID-19. The chain links TRBV24-1 to TRBJ2-1, with D tentatively TRBD1 or TRBD2 (5 bases each). The CDR3 loop reads CATSDTLRGLSSYNEQFF. For the CDR3, the DNA is TGTGCCACCAGTGACACCCTACGGGGCTTGAGCTCCTACAATGAGCAGTTCTTC.